Given below is one T cell receptor (beta chain) in context. Its matching antigen is unknown. The data derive from a study of T cell responses to AZD1222 COVID-19 vaccine. The wider study: Researchers grouped second doses given at about 4 or about 12 weeks into one pool.

Study-level points and caveats: Mostly white British, mostly female donors; authors suggested clonal diversity may be underestimated. The breadth and depth of Spike-specific TCRs increased once two AZD1222 doses had been given.

Profiling relied on immunoSEQ multiplex PCR, and the TCRdb table lists in-frame clones only, not all of them. The sample yields about 130,000 clones, just over 85% seen once. With V trimmed by 8 bases and J by 4 bases, 12 bases remained unmatched. CDR3 length: 16 residues. Germline CDR1 reads SNHLY; CDR2 reads FYNNEI. The sequencing here drew on peripheral blood, taken on day 0 of AZD1222 vaccination. The sequence derives from an adult in good health. This rearrangement joins TRBV2 to TRBJ2-2; 8 nucleotides line up with TRBD2. The CDR3 sequence is CASCIGGVECTGELFF. CDR3 sequence (DNA): TGTGCCAGCTGCATCGGGGGGGTCGAGTGCACCGGGGAGCTGTTTTTT.